The T cell receptor (beta chain) described here comes from a study of blood T cells in healthy people across ages. Study findings and constraints: Measured against age, TCR beta diversity per million T cells decreased in a roughly linear manner.

V lost 7 bases and J lost 4; bases outside the gene matches: 10. The CDR3 loop spans 15 amino acids. A second PCR of about 6 to 12 cycles used a sample-barcoded 5' primer and a J-beta primer mix. TCRdb used MiXCR to reprocess the 5' RACE reads, holding one entry per CDR3 protein. This sample has more than 1.4 million distinct CDR3 sequences; 42% occur once, and the top ten carry 7.9%. On this clonotype itself: Antigen unknown.

This chain uses TRBV12-3 or TRBV12-4 with TRBJ1-5; the match to TRBD1 covers 7 bases. The sample was blood. The receptor was derived from a woman younger than 30 in good health. CDR3 protein: CASKPQGGANQPQHF. DNA of the CDR3: TGTGCCAGCAAGCCGCAGGGGGGAGCAAATCAGCCCCAGCATTTT.